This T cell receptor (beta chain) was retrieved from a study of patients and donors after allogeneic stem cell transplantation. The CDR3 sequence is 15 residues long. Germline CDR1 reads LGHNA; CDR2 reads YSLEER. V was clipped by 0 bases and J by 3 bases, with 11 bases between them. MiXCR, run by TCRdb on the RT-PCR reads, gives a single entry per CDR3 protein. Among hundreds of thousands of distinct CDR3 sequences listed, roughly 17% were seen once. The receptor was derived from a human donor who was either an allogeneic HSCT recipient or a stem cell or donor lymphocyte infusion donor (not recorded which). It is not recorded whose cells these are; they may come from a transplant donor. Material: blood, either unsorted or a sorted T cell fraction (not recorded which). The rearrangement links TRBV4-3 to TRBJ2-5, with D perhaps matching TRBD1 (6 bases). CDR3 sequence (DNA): TGCGCCAGCAGCCAAGATTGGGACACGAAAGAGACCCAGTACTTC. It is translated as CASSQDWDTKETQYF.